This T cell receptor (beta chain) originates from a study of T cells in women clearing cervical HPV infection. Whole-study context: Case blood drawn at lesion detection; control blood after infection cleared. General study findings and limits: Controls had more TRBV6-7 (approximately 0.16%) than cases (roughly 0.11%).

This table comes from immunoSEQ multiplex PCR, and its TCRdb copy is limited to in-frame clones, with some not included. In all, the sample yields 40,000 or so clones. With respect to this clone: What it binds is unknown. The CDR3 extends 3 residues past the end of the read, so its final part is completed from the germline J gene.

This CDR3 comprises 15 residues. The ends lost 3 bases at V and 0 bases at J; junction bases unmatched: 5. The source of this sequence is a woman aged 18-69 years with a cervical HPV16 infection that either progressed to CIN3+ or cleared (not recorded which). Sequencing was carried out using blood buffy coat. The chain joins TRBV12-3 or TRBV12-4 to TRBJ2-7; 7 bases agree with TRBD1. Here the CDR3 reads CASSFGQASSYEQYF. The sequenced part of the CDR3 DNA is TGTGCCAGCAGTTTCGGACAGGCCAGCTCCTACGAG.